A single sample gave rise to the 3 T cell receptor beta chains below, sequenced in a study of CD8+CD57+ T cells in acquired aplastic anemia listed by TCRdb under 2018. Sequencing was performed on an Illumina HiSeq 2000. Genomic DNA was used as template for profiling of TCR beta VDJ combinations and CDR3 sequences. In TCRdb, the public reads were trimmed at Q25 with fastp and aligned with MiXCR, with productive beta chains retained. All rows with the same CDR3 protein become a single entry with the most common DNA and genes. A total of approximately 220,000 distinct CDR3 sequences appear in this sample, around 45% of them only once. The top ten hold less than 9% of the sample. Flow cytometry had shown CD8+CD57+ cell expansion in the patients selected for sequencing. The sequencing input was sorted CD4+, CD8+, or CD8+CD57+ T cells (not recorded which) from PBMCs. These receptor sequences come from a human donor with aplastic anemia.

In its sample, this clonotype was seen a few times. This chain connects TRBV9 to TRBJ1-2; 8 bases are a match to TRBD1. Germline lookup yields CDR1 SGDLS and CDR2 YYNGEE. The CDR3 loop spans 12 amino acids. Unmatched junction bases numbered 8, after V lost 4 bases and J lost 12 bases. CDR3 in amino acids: CASSLDRVGNTF. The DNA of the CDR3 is TGTGCCAGCAGCTTGGACAGGGTTGGAAACACCTTC.

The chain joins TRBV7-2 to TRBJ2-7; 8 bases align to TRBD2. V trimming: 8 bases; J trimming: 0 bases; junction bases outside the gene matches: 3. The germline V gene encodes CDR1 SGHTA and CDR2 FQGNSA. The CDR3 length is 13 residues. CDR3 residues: CASQSGSSYEQYF. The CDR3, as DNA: TGTGCCAGCCAGAGCGGGAGCTCCTACGAGCAGTACTTC.

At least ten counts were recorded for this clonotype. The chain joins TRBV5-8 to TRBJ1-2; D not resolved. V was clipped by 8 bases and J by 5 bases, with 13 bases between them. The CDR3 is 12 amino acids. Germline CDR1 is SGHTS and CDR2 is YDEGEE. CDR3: CASSEDLYGYTF. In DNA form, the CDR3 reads TGTGCCAGTTCAGAGGATCTTTATGGCTACACCTTC. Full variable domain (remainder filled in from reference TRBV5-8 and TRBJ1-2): EAGVTQSPTHLIKTRGQQATLRCSPISGHTSVYWYQQALGLGLQFLLWYDEGEERNRGNFPPRFSGRQFPNYSSELNVNALELEDSALYLCASSEDLYGYTFGSGTRLTVV.